The T cell receptor beta chain described here comes from a study of blood T cell repertoires in COVID-19. Across the study: Some COVID-19 samples were acute and others convalescent; all came from the United States, Italy and Spain. Nucleic acid was either cDNA or gDNA, and it came from T cells, B-cell-depleted T cells, or PBMCs.

The ends lost 4 bases at V and 4 bases at J; junction bases unmatched: 4. From germline, CDR1 is PRHDT and CDR2 FYEKMQ (reference sequence). The CDR3 length is 15 residues. TCRdb's table, derived via immunoSEQ multiplex PCR, lists solely in-frame clones and lacks some. The data show more than 85,000 clones, approximately 80% seen once. The sequencing input was peripheral blood. This sequence originates from a woman aged 65 to 85 with acute or convalescent COVID-19. V usage is TRBV13 and J usage is TRBJ2-5; 12 positions match TRBD1. In nucleotides, the CDR3 is TGTGCCAGCAGCTCGGGACAGGGGGCGGGAGAGACCCAGTACTTC. This codes for CASSSGQGAGETQYF.